This TCR beta chain is drawn from a study of shared clonotypes between healthy human individuals. On this clone itself: What it binds is unknown.

Each subset's genomic DNA was split evenly across several immunoSEQ plates. Method: immunoSEQ multiplex PCR; TCRdb's copy keeps in-frame clones and lacks some. The sample lists some 2,100,000 clones, roughly 91% occurring once. Study-level points and caveats: Naive subsets, compared against memory subsets, generally had larger estimated richness values.

Per the germline V gene, CDR1 is SGDLS and CDR2 is YYNGEE. The CDR3 runs 12 residues. The V end lost 3 bases, the J end lost 11 bases, and 11 bases lay between the germline ends. Naive-designated CD8 cells lacked CD45RO, were positively enriched for CCR7, and omitted terminally differentiated effector memory CD45RA+ cells. Sequenced sample: naive CD8+ T cells from PBMCs. The TCR was taken from a young man in good health. Some clones in this sample may be carry-over from other donors' samples. The rearrangement joins TRBV9 to TRBJ1-4, with no clear D. CDR3 bases: TGTGCCAGCAGCGCCTTAAGAGGGAAACTGTTTTTT. This gives the protein CASSALRGKLFF.